The present T cell receptor beta chain was sequenced within a study of T cell changes during pregnancy in multiple sclerosis. CDR1 and CDR2 from the germline V gene are SGHRS and YFSETQ. This CDR3 has 16 amino acids. Unmatched junction bases numbered 8, after V lost 4 bases and J lost 0 bases. TCRdb keeps only in-frame clones here, not all; method: immunoSEQ multiplex PCR. The sample contains just under 80,000 clones, over 85% of which appear only once. The genes are TRBV5-1 and TRBJ2-7; 9 nucleotides match TRBD2. The receptor's source is a female donor with multiple sclerosis, enrolled in a pregnancy study. Specimen: peripheral blood, collected in the first trimester of pregnancy. CDR3 sequence reads: CASSPRSGGHSYEQYF. The CDR3, as DNA: TGCGCCAGCAGCCCTCGTAGCGGGGGCCACTCCTACGAGCAGTACTTC.